In this sample, the clone carrying this TCR beta chain turned up a few times. What it binds is not known. The sample comes from a study of naive and memory T cell subsets. Study-wide results and caveats: In naive cells, over 90% of TCR sequences were seen only once. A clonotype means one alpha or beta sequence, not an alpha/beta pair.

The beta constant-region primer was an equimolar mix of two oligonucleotides covering TRBC1 and TRBC2. TCRdb re-derived calls from the UMI-ligation and nested PCR reads in MiXCR, one entry per CDR3 protein. The sample yields some 36,000 distinct CDR3 sequences, about an eighth seen once. The V segment lost 2 bases and the J segment 7 bases; nucleotides outside the gene matches: 11. This CDR3 has 16 amino acids. Germline CDR1 and CDR2: SGDLS and YYNGEE. EMRA cells were CD45RA+CD27-, and effector memory cells CD45RA-CD27-. The receptor was derived from a human donor in good health. Input material: effector memory CD4+ T cells from blood. This sample's subset: effector memory, CD45RA- CD27-. This sequence joins TRBV9 and TRBJ1-4; 7 nucleotides match TRBD1. The CDR3 DNA reads TGTGCCAGCAGCGTCGCATCACGAGGGGGCGGTGAAAAACTGTTTTTT. This translates into CASSVASRGGGEKLFF.